Listed below are T cell receptor beta chains from one sample, sequenced in a study of neurological immune-mediated disorders. Each CDR3 protein is one row after TCRdb ran MiXCR on the 5' RACE reads. Of about 120,000 distinct CDR3 sequences listed, roughly 3.4% were seen once; the top ten hold around 1.2%. What was sequenced was PBMCs. All receptors come from a woman in her twenties or thirties with multiple sclerosis. Both conserved end residues are part of each CDR3. D genes are given only for firm matches. Size tells how often a clone was seen (once, few, many) or the class of an expanded clone, and some rows leave it out.

d_gene,j_gene,v_gene,abundance,CDR3aa,CDR3nt
NA,TRBJ1-5,TRBV27,many,CASSLFSGRQPQHF,TGTGCCAGCAGTTTATTTTCGGGGCGTCAGCCCCAGCATTTT
NA,TRBJ2-6,TRBV10-3,many,CAIRDPAGGANVLTF,TGTGCCATCCGGGACCCGGCCGGTGGGGCCAACGTCCTGACTTTC
NA,TRBJ2-1,TRBV11-2,many,CASSYGGAIEQFF,TGTGCCAGCAGCTACGGAGGGGCTATTGAGCAGTTCTTC
TRBD1,TRBJ2-3,TRBV30,many,CAWNPSDRGTDTQYF,TGTGCCTGGAACCCATCGGACAGGGGCACAGATACGCAGTATTTT
NA,TRBJ1-1,TRBV11-2,many,CASSSRGMRNTEAFF,TGTGCCAGCAGTTCCCGGGGGATGCGGAACACTGAAGCTTTCTTT
TRBD2,TRBJ2-7,TRBV29-1,many,CRGGRLSYEQYF,TGCCGGGGGGGTCGCCTTTCTTACGAGCAGTACTTC
NA,TRBJ2-1,TRBV28,many,CASTWRNYNEQFF,TGTGCCAGCACTTGGCGGAACTACAATGAGCAGTTCTTC
NA,TRBJ1-5,TRBV7-2,many,CASSQGRGNQPQHF,TGTGCCAGCAGCCAAGGACGGGGAAATCAGCCCCAGCATTTT
NA,TRBJ2-3,TRBV10-1,NA,CASSGGLGTDTQYF,TGCGCCAGCAGCGGGGGCCTGGGAACAGATACGCAGTATTTT
NA,TRBJ1-2,TRBV25-1,many,CASSGHLEGGPYGYTF,TGTGCCAGCAGTGGGCACTTGGAAGGAGGGCCCTATGGCTACACCTTC
NA,TRBJ1-2,TRBV7-2,many,CASSYLTGQNYGYTF,TGTGCCAGCAGCTATTTAACCGGACAGAACTATGGCTACACCTTC
NA,TRBJ2-7,TRBV21-1,many,CASSKRKSINYEQYF,TGTGCCAGCAGCAAGAGGAAATCAATTAACTACGAGCAGTACTTC
TRBD2,TRBJ2-7,TRBV6-2/TRBV6-3,many,CATQRAGFYEQYF,TGTGCCACCCAACGAGCGGGGTTCTACGAGCAGTACTTC
TRBD1,TRBJ1-2,TRBV20-1,many,CSARDQTGNSDGYTF,TGCAGTGCTAGAGACCAGACAGGGAATTCTGATGGCTACACCTTC
TRBD1,TRBJ2-7,TRBV7-2,many,CASSYYLGTDYEQYF,TGTGCCAGCAGCTACTACCTCGGGACAGACTACGAGCAGTACTTC
NA,TRBJ2-1,TRBV9,many,CASSVDASSYNEQFF,TGTGCCAGCAGCGTAGACGCTAGCTCCTACAATGAGCAGTTCTTC
TRBD1,TRBJ1-5,TRBV20-1,many,CSAMDRHSNQPQHF,TGCAGTGCCATGGACAGGCATAGCAATCAGCCCCAGCATTTT
NA,TRBJ2-1,TRBV7-2,many,CASSSDSLEQFF,TGTGCCAGCAGCTCGGACAGCTTAGAGCAGTTCTTC
NA,TRBJ2-3,TRBV20-1,many,CSASPMTTALTDTQYF,TGCAGTGCTAGCCCGATGACGACGGCCCTCACAGATACGCAGTATTTT
TRBD2,TRBJ2-1,TRBV5-6,many,CASSLKAGDNEQFF,TGTGCCAGCAGCTTAAAAGCGGGGGACAATGAGCAGTTCTTC
NA,TRBJ2-1,TRBV12-5,many,CASGLGGFGYNEQFF,TGTGCTAGTGGTTTGGGGGGGTTTGGCTACAATGAGCAGTTCTTC
NA,TRBJ2-1,TRBV29-1,many,CSVASKGEQFF,TGCAGCGTTGCGTCTAAAGGGGAGCAGTTCTTC
NA,TRBJ2-7,TRBV2,few,CASRGEQIPYEQYF,TGTGCCAGCAGGGGGGAACAGATACCTTACGAGCAGTACTTC
NA,TRBJ1-4,TRBV6-5,many,CASSPAAATNEKLFF,TGTGCCAGCAGCCCCGCGGCCGCAACTAATGAAAAACTGTTTTTT
TRBD2,TRBJ2-1,TRBV12-3/TRBV12-4,many,CASSPWTSGEGNEQFF,TGTGCCAGCAGTCCTTGGACTAGCGGGGAGGGGAATGAGCAGTTCTTC
NA,TRBJ2-1,TRBV7-9,few,CASSHQGNVRDEQFF,TGTGCCAGCAGCCACCAGGGAAACGTACGGGATGAGCAGTTCTTC
NA,TRBJ1-2,TRBV6-6,many,CATGSRTPGQEGGYTF,TGTGCCACCGGTAGTAGAACCCCGGGACAAGAGGGCGGCTACACCTTC
TRBD2,TRBJ2-1,TRBV6-1,many,CASSGGVASGTRELYNEQFF,TGTGCCAGCAGCGGAGGGGTAGCTAGCGGGACGAGGGAGCTCTACAATGAGCAGTTCTTC
TRBD2,TRBJ2-1,TRBV20-1,many,CSARVGLAGVYNEQFF,TGCAGTGCTAGAGTGGGGCTAGCGGGAGTTTACAATGAGCAGTTCTTC
NA,TRBJ2-1,TRBV29-1,many,CSVPSSSSYNEQFF,TGCAGCGTCCCCTCATCCAGCTCCTACAATGAGCAGTTCTTC
NA,TRBJ2-6,TRBV5-1,many,CASSRLGGPGANVLTF,TGCGCCAGCAGCCGGCTTGGGGGTCCTGGGGCCAACGTCCTGACTTTC
TRBD2,TRBJ2-7,TRBV5-1,many,CASSLAPAGIYEQYF,TGCGCCAGCAGCTTGGCCCCAGCGGGGATCTACGAGCAGTACTTC
TRBD2,TRBJ2-2,TRBV7-7,many,CASSPSGGNTGELFF,TGTGCCAGCAGCCCTAGCGGGGGCAACACCGGGGAGCTGTTTTTT
NA,TRBJ1-2,TRBV25-1,many,CASYSPEDYGYTF,TGTGCCAGCTATTCCCCGGAGGACTATGGCTACACCTTC
NA,TRBJ1-2,TRBV6-5,many,CASSPGTGVLSYTF,TGTGCCAGCAGTCCCGGGACCGGGGTTTTAAGCTACACCTTC
TRBD2,TRBJ2-1,TRBV12-3/TRBV12-4,many,CASTPSGSINEQFF,TGTGCCAGCACTCCTAGCGGGAGCATCAATGAGCAGTTCTTC
NA,TRBJ2-3,TRBV20-1,many,CSASGGTDTQYF,TGCAGTGCTAGCGGGGGCACAGATACGCAGTATTTT
TRBD1,TRBJ2-2,TRBV24-1,many,CATSDITGTGWNTGELFF,TGTGCCACCAGTGATATAACAGGGACAGGGTGGAACACCGGGGAGCTGTTTTTT
TRBD1,TRBJ1-2,TRBV9,many,CASSGQGASYGYTF,TGTGCCAGCAGCGGACAGGGGGCAAGTTATGGCTACACCTTC
NA,TRBJ2-2,TRBV5-1,many,CASSLGTANTGELFF,TGCGCCAGCAGCTTAGGGACGGCGAACACCGGGGAGCTGTTTTTT
TRBD2,TRBJ2-3,TRBV10-3,many,CAILSSGESTDTQYF,TGTGCCATCCTAAGTAGCGGGGAGAGCACAGATACGCAGTATTTT
NA,TRBJ1-1,TRBV7-9,many,CASAQGPAEAFF,TGTGCCAGCGCTCAGGGGCCCGCTGAAGCTTTCTTT
TRBD2,TRBJ2-3,TRBV5-6,many,CASSSGLAGGSNTQYF,TGTGCCAGCAGCTCCGGACTAGCGGGGGGGTCGAATACGCAGTATTTT
NA,TRBJ2-7,TRBV7-8,many,CASSPRPRLSEYF,TGTGCCAGCAGCCCCCGGCCCCGCCTATCGGAGTACTTC
NA,TRBJ1-2,TRBV12-3/TRBV12-4,many,CASSFGAEVPSTF,TGTGCCAGCAGTTTTGGGGCAGAAGTCCCCTCCACCTTC
NA,TRBJ1-2,TRBV12-3/TRBV12-4,many,CASSLRVNDGYTF,TGTGCCAGCAGTTTAAGGGTTAACGATGGCTACACCTTC
NA,TRBJ2-1,TRBV15,many,CATSRDRLDNEQFF,TGTGCCACCAGCAGAGACAGGTTGGACAATGAGCAGTTCTTC
TRBD1,TRBJ2-7,TRBV7-6,many,CASSLETGGSAEQYF,TGTGCCAGCAGCTTAGAGACAGGGGGCTCAGCCGAGCAGTACTTC
NA,TRBJ2-7,TRBV21-1,many,CARLWGRHEQYF,TGTGCCAGGCTTTGGGGGAGGCACGAGCAGTACTTC